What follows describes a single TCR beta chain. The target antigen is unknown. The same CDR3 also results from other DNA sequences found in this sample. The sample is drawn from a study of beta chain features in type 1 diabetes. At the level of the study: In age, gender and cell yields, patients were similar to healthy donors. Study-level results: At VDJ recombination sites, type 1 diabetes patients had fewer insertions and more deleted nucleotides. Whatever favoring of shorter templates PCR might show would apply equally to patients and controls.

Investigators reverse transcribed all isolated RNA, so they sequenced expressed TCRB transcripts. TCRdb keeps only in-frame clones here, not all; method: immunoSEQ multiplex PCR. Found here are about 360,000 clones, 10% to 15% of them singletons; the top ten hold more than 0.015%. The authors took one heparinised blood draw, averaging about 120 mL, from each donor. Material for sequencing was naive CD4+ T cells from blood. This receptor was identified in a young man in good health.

The CDR3: CASSPGLAGYNEQFF. The CDR3 DNA reads TGTGCCAGCAGTCCCGGACTAGCGGGATACAATGAGCAGTTCTTC. The V and J genes are TRBV28 and TRBJ2-1; 12 bases map to TRBD2. CDR1 and CDR2 from the germline V gene are MDHEN and SYDVKM. CDR3 length: 15 amino acids. V shed 5 bases and J 4 bases; nucleotides not matched to a gene: 3.